What follows are 23 T cell receptor beta chains derived from one specimen sequenced in a study of OX40 agonist ivuxolimab in advanced cancers. Profiling relied on immunoSEQ multiplex PCR, and the TCRdb table lists in-frame clones only, not all of them. The sample has some 74,000 clones, roughly 90% seen once. Sequencing was performed on CD4+ or CD8+ T cells sorted from blood, taken in a trial of the OX40 agonist ivuxolimab. All receptors derive from an adult with an advanced solid tumor such as melanoma, head and neck, liver or kidney cancer.

This chain uses TRBV19 with TRBJ2-3; perhaps TRBD2 as D (5 bases). The CDR3 spans 15 residues. CDR1 LNHDA and CDR2 SQIVND come from the germline V gene (reference sequence). Trimming shortened V by 5 bases and J by 0 bases, and 12 bases separated the two germline ends. The CDR3 sequence: CASSPTSGSTDTQYF. CDR3 DNA sequence: TGTGCCAGTAGTCCGACGAGCGGTAGCACAGATACGCAGTATTTT.

The rearrangement links TRBV12-2 to TRBJ2-7; TRBD1 is the table's D call and was not checked against the DNA. TRBV12-2 is listed as a pseudogene. CDR3 length equals 15 residues. As DNA, the CDR3 is TGTGCAAGTCGTTGGGAAATGGGACACGCGCCCGAGCAGTACTTC. Translating gives CASRWEMGHAPEQYF.

This sequence joins TRBV9 and TRBJ2-1; maybe TRBD2 (6 bases). Trimming removed 0 bases from V and 2 bases from J, with 12 bases in between. CDR1 is SGDLS and CDR2 is YYNGEE in the germline V gene. The length of the CDR3 is 16 residues. The DNA of the CDR3 is TGTGCCAGCAGCGTAGATGGGGGAGGTACCTACAATGAGCAGTTCTTC. This gives the protein CASSVDGGGTYNEQFF.

The count of this clone is one. The chain links TRBV18 to TRBJ2-2; no clear D gene. CDR1 and CDR2 (germline): KGHSH, LQKENI. V lost 2 bases to trimming and J lost 5 bases, with 6 bases between them. This CDR3 has 13 residues. The DNA of the CDR3 is TGTGCCAGCTCACCATGGGCTACCGGGGAGCTGTTTTTT. Encoded protein: CASSPWATGELFF.

The V call is TRBV29-1, the J call TRBJ2-7, with D tentatively TRBD1 (7 bases). The length of the CDR3 is 14 residues. The germline V and J ends were trimmed by 4 bases and 3 bases, with 16 bases remaining between them. Germline lookup yields CDR1 SQVTM and CDR2 ANQGSEA. The DNA for the CDR3 is TGCAGCGTTGGGGGGGACAGCGGACTCTACGAGCAGTACTTC. It yields the protein CSVGGDSGLYEQYF.

As concerns this clone: Within the sample, other DNA sequences also encode this same CDR3. The V call is TRBV19, the J call TRBJ1-5; tentative D call: TRBD1 (5 bases). CDR1 is LNHDA and CDR2 is SQIVND in the germline V gene (reference sequence). The CDR3 sequence is 14 residues long. The V and J ends lost 1 base and 3 bases respectively, with 7 bases between them. CDR3 nucleotides: TGTGCCAGTAGTATAGTAGGGGACAATCAGCCCCAGCATTTT. Its protein product is CASSIVGDNQPQHF.

V usage is TRBV4-2 and J usage is TRBJ2-1; no reliable D call. Trimming removed 0 bases from V and 8 bases from J, with 8 bases in between. Germline CDR1 and CDR2: LGHNA and YNFKEQ. This CDR3 is built from 13 residues. The CDR3: CASSQDLQDEQFF. In DNA form, the CDR3 reads TGTGCCAGCAGCCAAGATCTTCAGGATGAGCAGTTCTTC.

The V gene is TRBV28, the J gene TRBJ2-1; 11 nucleotides agree with TRBD2. CDR1 and CDR2 from the germline V gene are MDHEN and SYDVKM. V lost 3 bases and J lost 7; bases outside the gene matches: 5. CDR3 length: 15 amino acids. The CDR3 loop reads CASSLIAGGVNEQFF. The CDR3 nucleotides read TGTGCCAGCAGTTTGATAGCGGGGGGGGTAAATGAGCAGTTCTTC.

The V call is TRBV5-4, the J call TRBJ2-1; 7 bases are shared with TRBD1. CDR3 length equals 15 residues. Per germline, CDR1 SGHNT and CDR2 YYREEE (reference sequence). Unmatched junction bases numbered 8, after V lost 4 bases and J lost 4 bases. For the CDR3, the DNA is TGTGCCAGCAGCACACCGGGACAGTCTTACAATGAGCAGTTCTTC. It yields the protein CASSTPGQSYNEQFF.

V gene TRBV5-6 combines with J gene TRBJ2-1, with 13 bases aligning to TRBD2. The CDR3 sequence is 16 residues long. Trimming removed 1 base from V and 4 bases from J; junction bases left unmatched: 2. Per germline, CDR1 SGHDT and CDR2 YYEEEE. CDR3 DNA: TGTGCCAGCAGCTTGAAGGGACTAGCGGGATACAATGAGCAGTTCTTC. Its translation: CASSLKGLAGYNEQFF. The whole variable domain, filled in from reference TRBV5-6 and TRBJ2-1, reads DAGVTQSPTHLIKTRGQQVTLRCSPKSGHDTVSWYQQALGQGPQFIFQYYEEEERQRGNFPDRFSGHQFPNYSSELNVNALLLGDSALYLCASSLKGLAGYNEQFFGPGTRLTVL.

V gene TRBV5-6 combines with J gene TRBJ2-2, with D hard to call. Germline V gene data show CDR1 as SGHDT and CDR2 as YYEEEE. Between the trimmed V and J ends, which lost 0 bases and 1 base, there was a span of 1 base. The CDR3 has 13 residues. The CDR3 here is CASSLVNTGELFF. The DNA of the CDR3 is TGTGCCAGCAGCTTGGTGAACACCGGGGAGCTGTTTTTT.

This chain joins TRBV5-1 and TRBJ2-3; 9 bases match TRBD2. CDR1 is SGHRS and CDR2 is YFSETQ in the germline V gene. Trimming removed 0 bases from V and 1 base from J; junction bases left unmatched: 6. CDR3 length: 17 residues. CDR3 nucleotides: TGCGCCAGCAGCTTGGAGGGTAGCGGGAGCGGCACAGATACGCAGTATTTT. Protein product: CASSLEGSGSGTDTQYF.

A note on this clone: Other DNA sequences within the sample encode an identical CDR3. V gene TRBV9 combines with J gene TRBJ1-1; D unresolved. Germline loops: CDR1 SGDLS, CDR2 YYNGEE. This CDR3 comprises 13 residues. Trimming removed 4 bases at V and 1 base at J, with 8 bases between. This chain's CDR3 is CASSPRPNTEAFF. The CDR3 bases are TGTGCCAGCAGCCCCCGCCCGAACACTGAAGCTTTCTTT.

The chain joins TRBV4-3 to TRBJ2-1; 8 bases align to TRBD2. V shed 0 bases and J 14 bases; nucleotides not matched to a gene: 12. The germline gives CDR1 LGHNA, CDR2 YSLEER. The CDR3 length is 15 residues. The CDR3 nucleotides are TGCGCCAGCAGCCAAGATTTCACTAGCGGTAGTGGGGAGTTCTTC. It codes for CASSQDFTSGSGEFF.

The chain carries TRBV7-2 and TRBJ2-2; D remains ambiguous. Germline CDR1 SGHTA, CDR2 FQGNSA. Trimming took 1 base from V and 0 from J, leaving 6 bases between them. The length of the CDR3 is 15 residues. The CDR3 region is CASSLGTANTGELFF. The CDR3 DNA sequence: TGTGCCAGCAGCTTAGGGACGGCGAACACCGGGGAGCTGTTTTTT.

V is TRBV6-5 and J is TRBJ2-1; 7 positions agree with TRBD1. J gave up 9 bases and V 6 bases, and 11 bases lay outside the gene matches. In germline, CDR1 is MNHEY, CDR2 SVGAGI. CDR3 length: 14 residues. CDR3 nucleotides: TGTGCCAGCAGGAGGACAGGTTCATCCCCTGAGCAGTTCTTC. This translates into CASRRTGSSPEQFF.

This clone appeared a single time. The CDR3 spells CASSLGRLSSGANVLTF. DNA for the CDR3: TGTGCCAGCAGCCTCGGGCGGCTGAGCTCTGGGGCCAACGTCCTGACTTTC. The chain has TRBV28 and TRBJ2-6; D is unresolved. Between the trimmed V and J ends, which lost 6 bases and 0 bases, there was a span of 15 bases. The germline CDR1 and CDR2 sequences are MDHEN and SYDVKM. This CDR3 is 17 amino acids long.

The V gene is TRBV19, the J gene TRBJ2-7; TRBD2 matches at 12 bases. J lost 2 bases, V lost 6 bases, and 5 bases had no gene match. CDR3 length equals 15 residues. The germline gives CDR1 LNHDA, CDR2 SQIVND (reference sequence). CDR3 nucleotide sequence: TGTGCCAGTAGACCGACTAGCGGGAGTACCTACGAGCAGTACTTC. Its translation is CASRPTSGSTYEQYF.

V gene TRBV15 combines with J gene TRBJ2-7; D not certain. CDR3 size: 15 residues. Germline V gene data show CDR1 as LNHNV and CDR2 as YYDKDF (reference sequence). Trimming stripped 5 bases from V and 3 bases from J, with 17 bases between. The chain's CDR3 is CATSRRSGKGYEQYF. In DNA, the CDR3 is TGTGCCACCAGCCGAAGGAGTGGGAAAGGCTACGAGCAGTACTTC.

The chain employs TRBV5-4 and TRBJ2-5; a weak D match, TRBD2 (6 bases). The CDR3 is made up of 14 amino acids. Trimming cost V 4 bases and J 5 bases, with 15 bases left between them. Per the germline V gene, CDR1 is SGHNT and CDR2 is YYREEE (reference sequence). This CDR3 reads CASSLGRNRETQYF. Written as DNA, the CDR3 is TGTGCCAGCAGCCTTGGGAGGAACCGGGAGACCCAGTACTTC.

V gene TRBV21-1 combines with J gene TRBJ2-5. The DNA end favors TRBJ2-7, so the J call may be wrong. TRBV21-1 constitutes a pseudogene. The CDR3 is 14 amino acids. This CDR3 is CASSKEGSAYEQYF. DNA for the CDR3: TGTGCCAGCAGCAAAGAGGGCAGCGCCTACGAGCAGTACTTC.

The chain has TRBV6-4 and TRBJ1-2, with a possible D match to TRBD1 (6 bases). Trimming shortened V by 0 bases and J by 7 bases, and 18 bases separated the two germline ends. The germline V gene encodes CDR1 MRHNA and CDR2 SNTAGT. The CDR3 covers 16 residues. The CDR3 spells CASSDSIRDQQGGYTF. The CDR3 DNA is TGTGCCAGCAGTGACTCGATTCGGGACCAACAGGGTGGCTACACCTTC.

V gene TRBV4-2 combines with J gene TRBJ2-7; 11 bases align to TRBD2. Trimming cost V 0 bases and J 0 bases; bases outside gene matches: 16. Germline CDR1 reads LGHNA; CDR2 reads YNFKEQ. CDR3 length equals 21 residues. The CDR3 nucleotides read TGTGCCAGCAGCCAAGATTTAGCGGCTAGCGGGAGGCTCAAGCGCTCCTACGAGCAGTACTTC. This gives the protein CASSQDLAASGRLKRSYEQYF.